This TCR beta chain was sequenced for a study of cytomegalovirus exposure and HLA in healthy donors. Primers for the PCR totalled 60 Vbeta and 13 Jbeta. Some clones are missing from TCRdb's copy, which holds only in-frame ones; the method was immunoSEQ multiplex PCR. The table has over 50,000 clones, 77% seen once. Germline-derived CDR1 and CDR2 are LGHNA and YNFKEQ. The V and J ends lost 0 bases and 1 base respectively, with 13 bases between them. This CDR3 has 17 residues. The sample consisted of PBMCs. The TCR originated in a female donor in good health and CMV-seronegative. The rearrangement links TRBV4-2 to TRBJ2-1; D unresolved. The CDR3 is CASSQDLLGVSYNEQFF. CDR3 in DNA: TGTGCCAGCAGCCAAGATCTCCTAGGCGTTTCCTACAATGAGCAGTTCTTC.